The 4 T cell receptor beta chains below were found in one sample sequenced in a study of blood T cell repertoires in COVID-19 (dated by TCRdb to about 2020). The library was prepared using the immunoSEQ multiplex PCR assay. Held by TCRdb, this immuneACCESS table contains in-frame sequences only and omits some clones. Under half of the omission traces to an unresolved V gene where checked; the cause of the rest is unknown. Recorded for this sample are about 210,000 clones; approximately 87% of them occurred a single time. Approximately 6.2% of the sample rests with the top ten. The source material was peripheral blood. The receptors were sampled from a man aged 55-75 years who had recovered from COVID-19.

This clone was seen a few times. The chain uses TRBV9 and TRBJ1-6, with D perhaps matching TRBD1 (5 bases). The germline V gene encodes CDR1 SGDLS and CDR2 YYNGEE. The CDR3 has 15 residues. V was shortened by 0 bases and J by 10 bases, with 14 bases between the two germline ends. CDR3 in DNA: TGTGCCAGCAGCGTAGGAACAGGCGGTGGGTCACCCCTCCACTTT. It translates to CASSVGTGGGSPLHF.

This clone was observed many times. Other DNA sequences from this sample encode an identical CDR3 as well. This chain links TRBV5-6 with TRBJ1-2, with D possibly TRBD1 on 5 matching bases. The germline V gene has CDR1 SGHDT and CDR2 YYEEEE. The ends were cut back, 5 bases at V and 2 bases at J, with 10 bases in the middle. The CDR3 extends over 13 amino acids. The CDR3 sequence: CASSLQGNYGYTF. CDR3 nucleotide sequence: TGTGCCAGCAGTCTGCAGGGAAACTATGGCTACACCTTC.

J is TRBJ1-4 and V is TRBV19; perhaps TRBD1 as D (6 bases). The CDR3 has 13 amino acids. Trimming stripped 6 bases from V and 4 bases from J, with 9 bases between. Germline-derived CDR1 and CDR2 are LNHDA and SQIVND (reference sequence). CDR3 residues: CASRDRNNEKLFF. In DNA, the CDR3 is TGTGCCAGTAGAGACAGGAATAATGAAAAACTGTTTTTT.

J is TRBJ1-6 and V is TRBV2; D gene uncertain. The CDR3 covers 13 residues. Germline loops: CDR1 SNHLY, CDR2 FYNNEI. V gave up 2 bases and J gave up 7 bases, with 6 bases separating them. The CDR3 loop reads CASSETANSPLHF. The CDR3 bases are TGTGCCAGCAGTGAAACCGCGAATTCACCCCTCCACTTT.